One sample yielded the 10 T cell receptor beta chains listed below, sequenced in a study of T cells after yellow fever vaccination. TCRdb redid the calling of the 5' RACE reads with MiXCR, one entry per CDR3 protein. Of hundreds of thousands of distinct CDR3 sequences listed, around 12% are singletons. The source material was CD4+ T cells sorted from PBMCs, sampled 15 days after the yellow fever booster vaccination. The receptor set was obtained from a man between 18 and 35 years old who received the YFV17D yellow fever vaccine.

This clonotype was observed at least ten times. The J gene is TRBJ2-7, the V gene TRBV7-2, with D perhaps TRBD2 (6 bases). CDR1 and CDR2 from the germline V gene are SGHTA and FQGNSA. V lost 2 bases and J 1 base, leaving 12 bases between the germline ends. The CDR3 loop spans 15 amino acids. The CDR3 DNA is TGTGCCAGCAGCTTACAGGGAGGTCTATCCTACGAGCAGTACGTC. Translation: CASSLQGGLSYEQYV.

The V and J genes are TRBV6-1 and TRBJ1-6, with 7 positions matching TRBD1. The CDR3 totals 15 residues. Trimming took 6 bases from V and 5 from J; bases not matched to a gene: 7. Germline V gene lookup returns CDR1 MNHNS and CDR2 SASEGT. The CDR3 DNA follows: TGTGCCAGCAGCCAGACAGGGTGGGATAATTCACCCCTCCACTTT. Translating it yields CASSQTGWDNSPLHF.

The CDR3 reads CASSQSKAGGRETQYF. As DNA, the CDR3 is TGCGCCAGCAGCCAATCCAAAGCGGGGGGGCGAGAGACCCAGTACTTC. The rearrangement links TRBV4-3 to TRBJ2-5, with 10 bases identical to TRBD2. This CDR3 has 16 residues. Per the germline V gene, CDR1 is LGHNA and CDR2 is YSLEER. V dropped 2 bases and J dropped 4; count of bases not matched to a gene: 7.

This clonotype was detected a few times. The chain couples TRBV5-1 to TRBJ2-4; D might be TRBD2 (6 bases). Germline V gene data show CDR1 as SGHRS and CDR2 as YFSETQ. V shed 0 bases and J shed 7 bases, with 11 bases lying between them. The CDR3 is made up of 14 amino acids. The DNA for the CDR3 is TGCGCCAGCAGCTTGGACGGGGGATGGAACATTCAGTACTTC. This codes for CASSLDGGWNIQYF.

This clonotype was detected only a few times. This chain joins TRBV20-1 and TRBJ2-3; no definite D call. Germline CDR1 reads DFQATT; CDR2 reads SNEGSKA (reference sequence). Trimming cost V 6 bases and J 9 bases, with 19 bases left between them. The CDR3 consists of 13 residues. In DNA, the CDR3 is TGCAGTGCCGCGGTCAGGATTCCGTTGACGCAGTATTTT. Protein product: CSAAVRIPLTQYF.

Only a few counts were recorded for this clonotype. The genes are TRBV28 and TRBJ1-6; maybe TRBD1 (6 bases). Germline V gene data show CDR1 as MDHEN and CDR2 as SYDVKM. CDR3 length: 13 residues. The V and J ends lost 7 bases and 10 bases respectively, with 14 bases between them. The chain's CDR3 is CASIGGGDSPLHF. In DNA, the CDR3 is TGTGCCAGCATAGGGGGGGGGGACTCACCCCTCCACTTT.

Only a few counts were recorded for this clonotype. This sequence joins TRBV5-1 and TRBJ2-5; 7 bases fit TRBD1. Germline lookup yields CDR1 SGHRS and CDR2 YFSETQ. V lost 1 base, J lost 3 bases, and 6 bases stayed unmatched. This CDR3 is built from 15 residues. The CDR3 protein is CASSLWQGVEETQYF. CDR3 bases: TGCGCCAGCAGCTTGTGGCAGGGGGTCGAAGAGACCCAGTACTTC.

The V and J genes are TRBV12-3 or TRBV12-4 and TRBJ2-3; maybe TRBD2 (6 bases). The CDR3 length is 13 residues. Trimming removed 5 bases from V and 4 bases from J, with 10 bases in between. CDR3 amino acids: CASSRRAADTQYF. CDR3 in DNA: TGTGCCAGCAGTCGGAGGGCCGCAGATACGCAGTATTTT.

This sequence joins TRBV3-1 and TRBJ1-5, with D perhaps TRBD1 (5 bases). Trimming took off 3 bases at V and 7 bases at J, with 19 bases between the two ends. This CDR3 region has 16 residues. Germline V gene data show CDR1 as LGHDT and CDR2 as YNNKEL (reference sequence). DNA for the CDR3: TGTGCCAGCAGCCAGCGGGGGGGACCGGGTTACCAGCCCCAGCATTTT. Encoded protein: CASSQRGGPGYQPQHF. Filled out from reference TRBV3-1 and TRBJ1-5, the complete variable domain reads DTAVSQTPKYLVTQMGNDKSIKCEQNLGHDTMYWYKQDSKKFLKIMFSYNNKELIINETVPNRFSPKSPDKAHLNLHINSLELGDSAVYFCASSQRGGPGYQPQHFGDGTRLSIL.

This clonotype turned up a few times. The rearrangement links TRBV7-8 to TRBJ1-1, with D possibly matching TRBD1 (5 bases). The CDR3 runs 14 residues. The germline gives CDR1 SGHVS, CDR2 FQNEAQ. V lost 5 bases to trimming and J lost 10 bases, with 20 bases between them. CDR3 loop: CASSARDHTVGAFF. CDR3 nucleotides: TGTGCCAGCAGCGCCCGGGACCACACAGTCGGAGCTTTCTTT.